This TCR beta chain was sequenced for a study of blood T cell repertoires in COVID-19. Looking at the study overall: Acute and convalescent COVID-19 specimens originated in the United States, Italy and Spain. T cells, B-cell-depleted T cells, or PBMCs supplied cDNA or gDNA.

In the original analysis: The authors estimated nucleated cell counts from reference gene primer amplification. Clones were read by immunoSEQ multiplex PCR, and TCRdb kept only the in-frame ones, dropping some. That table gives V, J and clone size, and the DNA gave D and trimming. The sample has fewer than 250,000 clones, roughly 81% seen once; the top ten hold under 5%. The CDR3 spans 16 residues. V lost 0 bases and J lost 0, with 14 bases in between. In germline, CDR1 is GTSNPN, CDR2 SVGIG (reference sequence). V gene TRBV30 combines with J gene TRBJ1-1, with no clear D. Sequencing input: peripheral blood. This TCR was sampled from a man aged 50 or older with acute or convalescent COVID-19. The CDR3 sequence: CAWSVLRVGMNTEAFF. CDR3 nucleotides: TGTGCCTGGAGTGTACTTCGAGTTGGTATGAACACTGAAGCTTTCTTT.